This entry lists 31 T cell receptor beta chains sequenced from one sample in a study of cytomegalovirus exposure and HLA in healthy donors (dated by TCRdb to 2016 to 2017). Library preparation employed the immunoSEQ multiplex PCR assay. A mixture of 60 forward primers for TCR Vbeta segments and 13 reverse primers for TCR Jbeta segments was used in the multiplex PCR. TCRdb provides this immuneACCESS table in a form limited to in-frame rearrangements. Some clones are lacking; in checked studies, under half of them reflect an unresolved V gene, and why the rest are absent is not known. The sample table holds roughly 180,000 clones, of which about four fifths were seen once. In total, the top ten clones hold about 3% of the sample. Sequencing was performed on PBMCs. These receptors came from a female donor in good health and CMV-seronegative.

CDR3 region: CASSFGGGTNTGELFF. The CDR3 bases are TGTGCCAGCAGTTTTGGCGGGGGGACAAACACCGGGGAGCTGTTTTTT. The chain has TRBV28 and TRBJ2-2, with TRBD2 identical over 8 bases. CDR3 length equals 16 residues. V shed 3 bases, J shed 2 bases, and the junction held 5 bases outside the gene matches. The germline gives CDR1 MDHEN, CDR2 SYDVKM.

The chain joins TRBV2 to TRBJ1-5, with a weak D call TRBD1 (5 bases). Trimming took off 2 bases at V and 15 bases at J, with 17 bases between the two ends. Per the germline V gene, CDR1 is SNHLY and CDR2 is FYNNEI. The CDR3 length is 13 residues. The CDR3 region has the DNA TGTGCCAGCAGTGAATACGGGGGAGCCCTTCTGCATTTT. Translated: CASSEYGGALLHF.

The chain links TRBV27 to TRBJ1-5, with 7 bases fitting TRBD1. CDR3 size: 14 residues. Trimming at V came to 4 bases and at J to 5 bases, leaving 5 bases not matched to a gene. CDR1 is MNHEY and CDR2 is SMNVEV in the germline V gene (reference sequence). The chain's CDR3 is CASSSGQTYQPQHF. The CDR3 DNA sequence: TGTGCCAGCAGTTCGGGACAGACCTATCAGCCCCAGCATTTT.

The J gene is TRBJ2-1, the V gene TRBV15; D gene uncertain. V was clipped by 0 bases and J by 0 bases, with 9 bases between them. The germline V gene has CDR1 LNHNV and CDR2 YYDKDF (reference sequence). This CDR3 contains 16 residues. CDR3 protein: CATSRDLTSSYNEQFF. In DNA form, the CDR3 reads TGTGCCACCAGCAGAGATCTTACAAGCTCCTACAATGAGCAGTTCTTC.

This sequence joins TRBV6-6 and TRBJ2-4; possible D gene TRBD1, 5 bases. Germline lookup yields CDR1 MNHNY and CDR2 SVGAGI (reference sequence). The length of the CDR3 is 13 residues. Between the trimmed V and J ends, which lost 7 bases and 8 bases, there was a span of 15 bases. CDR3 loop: CASTLQGTDIQYF. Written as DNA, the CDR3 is TGTGCCAGCACACTGCAGGGTACAGACATTCAGTACTTC.

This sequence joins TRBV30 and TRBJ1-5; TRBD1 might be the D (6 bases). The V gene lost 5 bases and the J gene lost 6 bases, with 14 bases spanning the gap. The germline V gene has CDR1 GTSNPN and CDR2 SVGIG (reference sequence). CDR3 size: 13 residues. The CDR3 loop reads CAWAQGYFQPQHF. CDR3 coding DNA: TGTGCCTGGGCGCAGGGGTATTTTCAGCCCCAGCATTTT.

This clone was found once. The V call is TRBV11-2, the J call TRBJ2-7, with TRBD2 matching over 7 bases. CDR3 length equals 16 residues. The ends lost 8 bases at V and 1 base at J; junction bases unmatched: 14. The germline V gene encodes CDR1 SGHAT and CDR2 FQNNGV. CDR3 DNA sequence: TGTGCCAGCGTGCCCGATTTAGCGGGTGTTTCCTACGAGCAGTACTTC. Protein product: CASVPDLAGVSYEQYF.

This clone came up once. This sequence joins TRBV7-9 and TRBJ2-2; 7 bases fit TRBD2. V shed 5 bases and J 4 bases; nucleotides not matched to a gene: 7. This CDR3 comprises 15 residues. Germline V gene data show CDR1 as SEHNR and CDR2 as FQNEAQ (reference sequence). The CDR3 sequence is CASSHRGESTGELFF. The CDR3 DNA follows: TGTGCCAGCAGCCACCGGGGGGAGAGCACCGGGGAGCTGTTTTTT.

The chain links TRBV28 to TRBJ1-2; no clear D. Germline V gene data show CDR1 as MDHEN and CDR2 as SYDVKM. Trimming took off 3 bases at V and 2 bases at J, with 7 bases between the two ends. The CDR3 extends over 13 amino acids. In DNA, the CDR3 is TGTGCCAGCAGTTTGCCCAGAAACTATGGCTACACCTTC. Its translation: CASSLPRNYGYTF.

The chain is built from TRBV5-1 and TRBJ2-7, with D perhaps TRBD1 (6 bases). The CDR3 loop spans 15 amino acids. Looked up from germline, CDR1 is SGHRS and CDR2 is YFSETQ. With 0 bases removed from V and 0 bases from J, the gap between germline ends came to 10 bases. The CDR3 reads CASSLVQGTSYEQYF. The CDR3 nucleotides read TGCGCCAGCAGCTTGGTGCAGGGGACCTCCTACGAGCAGTACTTC.

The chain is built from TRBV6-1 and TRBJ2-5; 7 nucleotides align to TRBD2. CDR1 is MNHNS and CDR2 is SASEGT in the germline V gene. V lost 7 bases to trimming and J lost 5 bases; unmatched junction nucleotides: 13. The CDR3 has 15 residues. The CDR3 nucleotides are TGTGCCAGCAAGGGACTACGAGCCGCTGGGGAGACCCAGTACTTC. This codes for CASKGLRAAGETQYF.

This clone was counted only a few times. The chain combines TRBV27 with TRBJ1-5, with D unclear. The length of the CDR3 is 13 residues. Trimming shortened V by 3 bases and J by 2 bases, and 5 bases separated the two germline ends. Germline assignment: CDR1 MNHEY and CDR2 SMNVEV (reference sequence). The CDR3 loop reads CASSFYRNQPQHF. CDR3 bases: TGTGCCAGCAGTTTTTATCGCAATCAGCCCCAGCATTTT.

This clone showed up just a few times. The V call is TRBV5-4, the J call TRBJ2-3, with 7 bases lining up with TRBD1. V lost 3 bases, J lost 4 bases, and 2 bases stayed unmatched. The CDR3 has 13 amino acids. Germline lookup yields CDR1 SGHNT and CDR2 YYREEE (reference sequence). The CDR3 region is CASSSTGADTQYF. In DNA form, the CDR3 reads TGTGCCAGCAGCTCCACAGGGGCAGATACGCAGTATTTT.

The CDR3 sequence is CASSRTGGRGKYGAELFF. CDR3 bases: TGTGCCAGCAGCCGAACCGGGGGGCGGGGGAAATATGGTGCGGAGCTGTTTTTT. The V call is TRBV5-4, the J call TRBJ2-2; a possible D gene is TRBD2 (7 bases). The CDR3 is made up of 18 amino acids. V was trimmed by 4 bases and J by 10 bases, leaving 29 bases between them. The germline CDR1 and CDR2 sequences are SGHNT and YYREEE (reference sequence).

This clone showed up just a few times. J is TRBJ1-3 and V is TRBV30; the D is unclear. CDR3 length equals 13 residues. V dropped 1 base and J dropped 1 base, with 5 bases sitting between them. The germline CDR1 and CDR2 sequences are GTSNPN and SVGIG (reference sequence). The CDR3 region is CAWSGASGNTIYF. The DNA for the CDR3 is TGTGCCTGGAGTGGGGCTTCTGGAAACACCATATATTTT.

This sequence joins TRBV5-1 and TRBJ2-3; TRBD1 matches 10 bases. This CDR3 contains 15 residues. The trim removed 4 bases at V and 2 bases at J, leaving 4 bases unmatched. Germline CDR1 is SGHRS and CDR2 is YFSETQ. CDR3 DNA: TGCGCCAGCAGCCGACAGGGGGCTTCCACAGATACGCAGTATTTT. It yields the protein CASSRQGASTDTQYF. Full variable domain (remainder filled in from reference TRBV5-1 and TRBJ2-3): KAGVTQTPRYLIKTRGQQVTLSCSPISGHRSVSWYQQTPGQGLQFLFEYFSETQRNKGNFPGRFSGRQFSNSRSEMNVSTLELGDSALYLCASSRQGASTDTQYFGPGTRLTVL.

This CDR3 is CASSRAGKAYEQYF. Written as DNA, the CDR3 is TGTGCCAGCAGCCGAGCAGGGAAGGCCTACGAGCAGTACTTC. The V call is TRBV5-6, the J call TRBJ2-7; D may be TRBD1 (5 bases). The V end was cut by 4 bases, the J end by 2 bases, with 13 bases between. The CDR3 is 14 residues long. Germline values: CDR1 SGHDT, CDR2 YYEEEE. The whole variable domain, remainder taken from reference TRBV5-6 and TRBJ2-7, is DAGVTQSPTHLIKTRGQQVTLRCSPKSGHDTVSWYQQALGQGPQFIFQYYEEEERQRGNFPDRFSGHQFPNYSSELNVNALLLGDSALYLCASSRAGKAYEQYFGPGTRLTVT.

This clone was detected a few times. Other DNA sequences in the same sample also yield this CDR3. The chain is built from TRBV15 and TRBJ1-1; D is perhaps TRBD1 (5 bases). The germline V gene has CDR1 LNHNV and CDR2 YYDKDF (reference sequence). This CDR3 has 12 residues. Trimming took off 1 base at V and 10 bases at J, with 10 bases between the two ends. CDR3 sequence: CATSRVQGAAFF. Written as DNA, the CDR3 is TGTGCCACCAGCAGAGTGCAGGGCGCAGCTTTCTTT.

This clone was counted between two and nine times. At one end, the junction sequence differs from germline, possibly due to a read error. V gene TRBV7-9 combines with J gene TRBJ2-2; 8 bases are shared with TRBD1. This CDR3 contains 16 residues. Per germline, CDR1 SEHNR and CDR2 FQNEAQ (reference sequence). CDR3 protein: CSSSLGQGGDTGELFF. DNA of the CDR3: TGTTCCAGCAGCTTAGGACAGGGAGGTGACACCGGGGAGCTGTTTTTT. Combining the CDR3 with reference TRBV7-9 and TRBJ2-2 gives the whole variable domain DTGVSQNPRHKITKRGQNVTFRCDPISEHNRLYWYRQTLGQGPEFLTYFQNEAQLEKSRLLSDRFSAERPKGSFSTLEIQRTEQGDSAMYLCSSSLGQGGDTGELFFGEGSRLTVL.

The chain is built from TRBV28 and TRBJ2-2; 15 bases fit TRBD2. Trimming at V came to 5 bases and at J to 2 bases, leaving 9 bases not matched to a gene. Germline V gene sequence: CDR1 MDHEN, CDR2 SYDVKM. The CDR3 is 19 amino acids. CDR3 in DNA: TGTGCCAGCAGTGTAGGACTAGCGGGAGGGGCTGTAAACACCGGGGAGCTGTTTTTT. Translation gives CASSVGLAGGAVNTGELFF.

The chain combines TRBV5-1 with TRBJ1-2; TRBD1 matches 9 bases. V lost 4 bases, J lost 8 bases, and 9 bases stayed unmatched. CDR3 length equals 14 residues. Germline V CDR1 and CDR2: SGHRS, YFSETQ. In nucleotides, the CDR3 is TGCGCCAGCAGCATCGGAACAGGGGGCTCGGGCTACACCTTC. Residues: CASSIGTGGSGYTF.

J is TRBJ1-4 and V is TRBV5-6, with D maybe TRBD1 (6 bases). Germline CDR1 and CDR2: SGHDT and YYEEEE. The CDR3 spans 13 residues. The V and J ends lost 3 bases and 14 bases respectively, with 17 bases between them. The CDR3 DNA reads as TGTGCCAGCAGCTCGGGACACGCCTCGGCGCTGTTTTTT. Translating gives CASSSGHASALFF.

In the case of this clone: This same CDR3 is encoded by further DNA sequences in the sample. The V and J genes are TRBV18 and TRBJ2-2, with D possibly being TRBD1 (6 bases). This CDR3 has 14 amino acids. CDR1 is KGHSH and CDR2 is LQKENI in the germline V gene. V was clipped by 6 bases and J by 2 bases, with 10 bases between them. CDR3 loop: CASSPGQNTGELFF. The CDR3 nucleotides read TGTGCCAGCTCTCCGGGACAAAACACCGGGGAGCTGTTTTTT.

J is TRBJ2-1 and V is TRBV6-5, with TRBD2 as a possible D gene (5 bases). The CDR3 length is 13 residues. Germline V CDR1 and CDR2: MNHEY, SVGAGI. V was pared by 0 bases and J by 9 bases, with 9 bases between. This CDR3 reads CASSYSTAGEQFF. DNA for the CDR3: TGTGCCAGCAGTTACTCGACGGCGGGTGAGCAGTTCTTC.

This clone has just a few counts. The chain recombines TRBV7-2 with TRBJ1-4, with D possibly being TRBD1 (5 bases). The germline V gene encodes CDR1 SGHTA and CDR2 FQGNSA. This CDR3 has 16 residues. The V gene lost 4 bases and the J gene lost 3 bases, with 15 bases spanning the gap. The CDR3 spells CASSSDRPSSNEKLFF. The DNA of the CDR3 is TGTGCCAGCAGCTCAGACAGACCGAGTTCTAATGAAAAACTGTTTTTT.

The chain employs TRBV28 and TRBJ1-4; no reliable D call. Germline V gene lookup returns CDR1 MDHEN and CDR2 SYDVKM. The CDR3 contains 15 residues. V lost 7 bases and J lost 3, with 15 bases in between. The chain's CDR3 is CASNTRATANEKLFF. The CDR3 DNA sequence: TGTGCCAGCAACACAAGAGCCACAGCTAATGAAAAACTGTTTTTT. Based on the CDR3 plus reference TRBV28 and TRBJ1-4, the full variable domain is DVKVTQSSRYLVKRTGEKVFLECVQDMDHENMFWYRQDPGLGLRLIYFSYDVKMKEKGDIPEGYSVSREKKERFSLILESASTNQTSMYLCASNTRATANEKLFFGSGTQLSVL.

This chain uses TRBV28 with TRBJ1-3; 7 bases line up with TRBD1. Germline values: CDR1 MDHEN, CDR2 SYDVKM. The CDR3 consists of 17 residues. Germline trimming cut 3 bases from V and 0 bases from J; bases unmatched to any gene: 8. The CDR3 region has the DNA TGTGCCAGCAGTTTTACAAGACAGGGACTCTCTGGAAACACCATATATTTT. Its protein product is CASSFTRQGLSGNTIYF.

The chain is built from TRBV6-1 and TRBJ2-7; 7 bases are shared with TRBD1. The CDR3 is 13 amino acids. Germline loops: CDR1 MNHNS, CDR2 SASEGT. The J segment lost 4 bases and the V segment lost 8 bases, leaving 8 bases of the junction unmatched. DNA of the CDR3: TGTGCCAGCGCCGACAGGGATTTTTACGAGCAGTACTTC. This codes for CASADRDFYEQYF.

The CDR3, as DNA: TGTGCCATCAGTGACCGCGGGAACTCCTACAATGAGCAGTTCTTC. Translation: CAISDRGNSYNEQFF. The V gene is TRBV10-3, the J gene TRBJ2-1; tentatively, D is TRBD2 (6 bases). Germline values: CDR1 ENHRY, CDR2 SYGVKD. This CDR3 has 15 residues. Deletions cut 3 bases from V and 0 bases from J, with 9 bases between.

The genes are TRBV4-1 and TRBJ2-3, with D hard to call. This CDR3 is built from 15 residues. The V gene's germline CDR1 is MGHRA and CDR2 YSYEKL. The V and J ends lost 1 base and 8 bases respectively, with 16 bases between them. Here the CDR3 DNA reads TGCGCCAGCAGCCAAGTGGCCTCACACGATTTTACGCAGTATTTT. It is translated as CASSQVASHDFTQYF.

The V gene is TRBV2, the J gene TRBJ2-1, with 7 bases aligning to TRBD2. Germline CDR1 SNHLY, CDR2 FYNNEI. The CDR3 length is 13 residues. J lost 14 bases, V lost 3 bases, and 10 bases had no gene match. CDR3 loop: CASSDLAAVVEFF. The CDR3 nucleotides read TGTGCCAGCAGTGATCTAGCGGCCGTTGTGGAGTTCTTC.